This TCR beta chain appears in the sequencing data of a study of CD8+ T cells in alopecia areata. RNA, once extracted, was reverse transcribed into cDNA for use as the sequencing template. Sequencing was performed with immunoSEQ multiplex PCR; in TCRdb, only in-frame clones are kept and a portion is missing. This sample has some 110,000 clones; roughly 55% occur once, and the top ten carry less than 15%. V was cut by 0 bases and J by 3 bases, with 11 bases left in between. Germline V CDR1 and CDR2: KGHSH, LQKENI. The CDR3 consists of 15 residues. The sample's treatment: oral pan-JAK inhibitor, 5-10 mg twice daily.

The sample here was CD8+ T cells sorted from blood, taken at week 24, from a patient treated with tofacitinib. The receptor was isolated from a human donor with alopecia areata. The rearrangement joins TRBV18 to TRBJ1-1; possibly TRBD1 for D (5 bases). CDR3 loop: CASSPPGGVDTEAFF. In DNA form, the CDR3 reads TGTGCCAGCTCACCACCGGGGGGAGTGGACACTGAAGCTTTCTTT.